Following are 19 T cell receptor beta chains from one sample sequenced in a study of pediatric ulcerative colitis (dated by TCRdb to the late 2010s). During colonoscopy, one to two pinch biopsies were obtained from the rectum for research. Library construction relied on the immunoSEQ multiplex PCR assay. TCRdb took over this immuneACCESS table, retaining in-frame rearrangements with V and J assigned. Such tables are incomplete; in checked studies, under half of the missing clones stem from an unresolved V gene, and the remainder is unexplained. This sample comprises fewer than 30,000 clones, approximately 71% of them detected only once. The top ten clones comprise about 7.8% of the sample. Sequenced sample: gut tissue. Receptor source: a boy younger than 18 with severe ulcerative colitis.

The chain uses TRBV4-1 and TRBJ2-5; TRBD1 is a possible D gene (5 bases). The CDR3 is made up of 15 amino acids. The V end lost 0 bases, the J end lost 5 bases, and 13 bases lay between the germline ends. The germline gives CDR1 MGHRA, CDR2 YSYEKL. The CDR3 is CASSQDRQMRETQYF. The CDR3 DNA reads TGCGCCAGCAGCCAAGATCGACAGATGAGGGAGACCCAGTACTTC.

The chain links TRBV30 to TRBJ2-2; either TRBD1 or TRBD2 may fit D (6 bases each). The germline gives CDR1 GTSNPN, CDR2 SVGIG (reference sequence). This CDR3 contains 14 residues. Trimming took off 2 bases at V and 5 bases at J, with 12 bases between the two ends. CDR3 amino acids: CAWSTGGRTGELFF. CDR3 in DNA: TGTGCCTGGAGTACCGGGGGCAGGACCGGGGAGCTGTTTTTT.

In its sample, this clone is medium-sized. The chain links TRBV6-5 to TRBJ2-5; D not certain. Germline V gene sequence: CDR1 MNHEY, CDR2 SVGAGI. This CDR3 is 12 amino acids long. V was trimmed by 0 bases and J by 5 bases, leaving 4 bases between them. As DNA, the CDR3 is TGTGCCAGCAGTTACTCGGGGGAGACCCAGTACTTC. This translates into CASSYSGETQYF.

The chain uses TRBV7-3 and TRBJ2-1, with 15 positions matching TRBD2. Germline V lookup: CDR1 SGHTA, CDR2 FQGTGA. V shed 5 bases and J 7 bases; nucleotides not matched to a gene: 6. CDR3 length: 16 residues. Written as DNA, the CDR3 is TGTGCCAGCAGCCGGACCGGGACTAGCGGGAGGAATGAGCAGTTCTTC. This sequence encodes CASSRTGTSGRNEQFF.

The V call is TRBV5-1, the J call TRBJ2-5; TRBD2 agrees at 8 bases. CDR1 is SGHRS, CDR2 YFSETQ, per germline. V lost 3 bases and J lost 3; bases outside the gene matches: 16. This CDR3 is built from 18 residues. The CDR3 is CASSWRPPRLAYKETQYF. CDR3 sequence (DNA): TGCGCCAGCAGCTGGCGCCCCCCGAGACTAGCGTATAAAGAGACCCAGTACTTC.

The V call is TRBV6-1, the J call TRBJ1-6; D gene ambiguous. This CDR3 spans 15 amino acids. The ends were cut back, 10 bases at V and 0 bases at J, with 13 bases in the middle. CDR1 and CDR2 (germline): MNHNS, SASEGT. This CDR3 is CATTGWDSYNSPLHF. The DNA for the CDR3 is TGTGCCACCACGGGTTGGGACTCCTATAATTCACCCCTCCACTTT.

J is TRBJ2-6 and V is TRBV2; D not certain. The CDR3 totals 15 residues. The germline V and J ends were trimmed by 3 bases and 2 bases, with 8 bases remaining between them. Germline values: CDR1 SNHLY, CDR2 FYNNEI. The CDR3 protein is CASSDILPGANVLTF. Here the CDR3 DNA reads TGTGCCAGCAGTGATATCCTGCCTGGGGCCAACGTCCTGACTTTC.

The chain has TRBV7-9 and TRBJ1-4; 7 nucleotides match TRBD1. From germline, CDR1 is SEHNR and CDR2 FQNEAQ (reference sequence). The CDR3 has 15 amino acids. The J segment lost 0 bases and the V segment lost 5 bases, leaving 3 bases of the junction unmatched. The CDR3 coding sequence is TGTGCCAGCAGCGGGACAGTTGCAACTAATGAAAAACTGTTTTTT. Translating gives CASSGTVATNEKLFF.

V and J are TRBV7-2 and TRBJ2-3; D unresolved. The germline CDR1 and CDR2 sequences are SGHTA and FQGNSA. V lost 1 base and J 6 bases, leaving 2 bases between the germline ends. The CDR3 sequence is 11 residues long. CDR3 sequence (DNA): TGTGCCAGCAGCTTAGAGGATACGCAGTATTTT. Its protein is CASSLEDTQYF.

The chain joins TRBV14 to TRBJ2-1, with 9 bases that match TRBD1. The CDR3 totals 15 residues. V gave up 4 bases and J gave up 7 bases; unmatched junction bases: 8. Germline V gene sequence: CDR1 SGHDN, CDR2 FVKESK. The CDR3 region is CASSPRDRAFNEQFF. The CDR3, as DNA: TGTGCCAGCAGCCCCCGGGACAGGGCATTTAATGAGCAGTTCTTC.

This clone appeared a few times. The genes are TRBV7-9 and TRBJ2-7; D not certain. The CDR3 spans 11 residues. With 4 bases removed from V and 6 bases from J, the gap between germline ends came to 7 bases. The germline V gene has CDR1 SEHNR and CDR2 FQNEAQ (reference sequence). As DNA, the CDR3 is TGTGCCAGCAGCTGGACCGTCGAGCAGTACTTC. Translated, it gives CASSWTVEQYF.

The rearrangement uses TRBV18 and TRBJ2-5, with no clear D. The V gene's germline CDR1 is KGHSH and CDR2 LQKENI. The CDR3 sequence is 13 residues long. Trimming took 4 bases from V and 5 from J, leaving 11 bases between them. The CDR3 region is CASSRFGEETQYF. CDR3 sequence (DNA): TGTGCCAGCTCACGTTTCGGAGAGGAGACCCAGTACTTC. The full variable domain, with the rest looked up from reference TRBV18 and TRBJ2-5, is NAGVMQNPRHLVRRRGQEARLRCSPMKGHSHVYWYRQLPEEGLKFMVYLQKENIIDESGMPKERFSAEFPKEGPSILRIQQVVRGDSAAYFCASSRFGEETQYFGPGTRLLVL.

The table lists this clone with a count of one. This chain connects TRBV19 to TRBJ2-5, with 10 bases lining up with TRBD1. J was trimmed by 1 base and V by 3 bases; bases with no gene match: 17. CDR3 size: 20 residues. The V gene's germline CDR1 is LNHDA and CDR2 SQIVND (reference sequence). The CDR3 is CASSILPRDRGSRFQETQYF. Here the CDR3 DNA reads TGTGCCAGTAGTATTCTACCCCGGGACAGGGGTTCTCGATTCCAAGAGACCCAGTACTTC.

This rearrangement joins TRBV19 to TRBJ1-1; 7 positions agree with TRBD1. The CDR3 is 14 amino acids. Per germline, CDR1 LNHDA and CDR2 SQIVND (reference sequence). Germline trimming cut 7 bases from V and 6 bases from J; bases unmatched to any gene: 11. The DNA for the CDR3 is TGTGCCAGTACCACGGGACAGAGTTGGGCTGAAGCTTTCTTT. Its translation is CASTTGQSWAEAFF.

The genes are TRBV5-4 and TRBJ2-3; no clear D. The CDR3 is made up of 15 amino acids. The V and J ends lost 1 base and 2 bases respectively, with 11 bases between them. Looked up from germline, CDR1 is SGHNT and CDR2 is YYREEE (reference sequence). The CDR3 here is CASSLMTGSTDTQYF. DNA for the CDR3: TGTGCCAGCAGCTTGATGACGGGCTCCACAGATACGCAGTATTTT. The complete variable domain, with remaining parts taken from reference TRBV5-4 and TRBJ2-3, reads ETGVTQSPTHLIKTRGQQVTLRCSSQSGHNTVSWYQQALGQGPQFIFQYYREEENGRGNFPPRFSGLQFPNYSSELNVNALELDDSALYLCASSLMTGSTDTQYFGPGTRLTVL.

Sample share makes this clone medium-sized. The chain has TRBV6-5 and TRBJ2-1; D ambiguous. The CDR3 contains 14 residues. V was trimmed by 8 bases and J by 2 bases, leaving 13 bases between them. Germline assignment: CDR1 MNHEY and CDR2 SVGAGI. CDR3 sequence: CASGGSGPYNEQFF. DNA of the CDR3: TGTGCCAGCGGCGGATCCGGGCCCTACAATGAGCAGTTCTTC.

This clone was detected a few times. The rearrangement uses TRBV7-2 and TRBJ2-1, with 8 bases identical to TRBD2. This CDR3 is 14 amino acids long. Per germline, CDR1 SGHTA and CDR2 FQGNSA. The V and J ends lost 7 bases and 8 bases, in that order; junction bases with no gene match: 10. The DNA of the CDR3 is TGTGCCAGCACCGTAACTAAAGCGGGAGATGAGCAGTTCTTC. Its protein is CASTVTKAGDEQFF.

This clone was detected a few times. The J gene is TRBJ2-7, the V gene TRBV7-2; 9 bases are shared with TRBD2. Germline values: CDR1 SGHTA, CDR2 FQGNSA. V trimming: 1 base; J trimming: 4 bases; junction bases outside the gene matches: 5. This CDR3 spans 15 amino acids. The CDR3 here is CASSLEPGLAYEQYF. DNA for the CDR3: TGTGCCAGCAGCTTAGAACCGGGACTAGCTTACGAGCAGTACTTC.

This rearrangement joins TRBV18 to TRBJ2-7, with TRBD2 matching over 9 bases. The V gene end was trimmed by 3 bases and the J gene end by 4 bases; junction bases not matched to a gene: 10. Per germline, CDR1 KGHSH and CDR2 LQKENI. The CDR3 contains 16 residues. The CDR3 DNA reads as TGTGCCAGCTCACCTGCATCGACTAGCGGTAAATACGAGCAGTACTTC. The encoded protein is CASSPASTSGKYEQYF.